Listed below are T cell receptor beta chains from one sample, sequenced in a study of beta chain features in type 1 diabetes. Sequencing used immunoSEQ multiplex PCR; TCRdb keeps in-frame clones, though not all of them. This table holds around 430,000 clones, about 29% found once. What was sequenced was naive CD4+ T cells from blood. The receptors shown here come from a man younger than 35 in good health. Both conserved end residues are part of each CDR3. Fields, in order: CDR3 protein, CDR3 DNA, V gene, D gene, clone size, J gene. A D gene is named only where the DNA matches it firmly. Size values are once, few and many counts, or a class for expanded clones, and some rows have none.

CAWSVLGTGGTGELFF | TGTGCCTGGAGTGTACTTGGGACAGGGGGTACCGGGGAGCTGTTTTTT | TRBV30 | TRBD1 | - | TRBJ2-2
CASSITLSGANVLTF | TGTGCCAGTAGTATCACCCTCTCTGGGGCCAACGTCCTGACTTTC | TRBV19 | - | few | TRBJ2-6
CASSVDSRTRSETQYF | TGTGCCAGCAGCGTAGATTCAAGGACGCGGTCGGAGACCCAGTACTTC | TRBV9 | - | few | TRBJ2-5
CASSLGTGTYNEQFF | TGTGCCAGCAGCTTAGGGACAGGGACATACAATGAGCAGTTCTTC | TRBV7-2 | TRBD1 | - | TRBJ2-1
CASSRRTATYNEQFF | TGTGCCAGCAGCCGTAGGACAGCCACCTACAATGAGCAGTTCTTC | TRBV14 | - | - | TRBJ2-1
CASSQESGTRKFF | TGTGCCAGCAGCCAAGAGTCCGGGACTAGGAAGTTCTTC | TRBV4-2 | TRBD2 | - | TRBJ2-1
CASSRILTYNEQFF | TGTGCCAGCAGTCGGATCCTTACCTACAATGAGCAGTTCTTC | TRBV28 | - | few | TRBJ2-1
CASSSGQPGNTIYF | TGTGCCAGCAGCTCGGGACAGCCTGGAAACACCATATATTTT | TRBV7-9 | TRBD1 | few | TRBJ1-3
CAWSVGGSNQPQHF | TGTGCCTGGAGTGTAGGCGGTAGCAATCAGCCCCAGCATTTT | TRBV30 | - | few | TRBJ1-5
CASSQPLVPGANVLTF | TGCGCCAGCAGCCAGCCCTTGGTACCTGGGGCCAACGTCCTGACTTTC | TRBV4-1 | - | few | TRBJ2-6
CASSLRGYEQYF | TGTGCCAGCAGCTTGCGTGGTTACGAGCAGTACTTC | TRBV5-6 | - | - | TRBJ2-7
CASSTGTRNTEAFF | TGTGCCAGCAGCACCGGGACAAGGAACACTGAAGCTTTCTTT | TRBV9 | - | - | TRBJ1-1
CASSLGLAAQETQYF | TGTGCCAGCAGCCTGGGACTAGCGGCACAAGAGACCCAGTACTTC | TRBV7-9 | TRBD2 | few | TRBJ2-5
CAWRGIVNTGELFF | TGTGCCTGGAGGGGGATCGTGAACACCGGGGAGCTGTTTTTT | TRBV30 | - | - | TRBJ2-2
CASSPPGHYEQYF | TGTGCCAGCTCACCACCGGGGCATTACGAGCAGTACTTC | TRBV18 | - | - | TRBJ2-7
CASSDRTQGANVLTF | TGTGCCAGCAGTGACCGGACACAGGGGGCCAACGTCCTGACTTTC | TRBV2 | - | few | TRBJ2-6
CASSLHGTGQNIQYF | TGTGCCAGCAGTTTACACGGGACGGGTCAAAACATTCAGTACTTC | TRBV27 | - | - | TRBJ2-4
CAWSVKAGGETQYF | TGTGCCTGGAGTGTGAAAGCAGGCGGAGAGACCCAGTACTTC | TRBV30 | - | - | TRBJ2-5
CAWSMGSYEQYF | TGTGCCTGGAGTATGGGATCCTACGAGCAGTACTTC | TRBV30 | - | - | TRBJ2-7
CASSLRQGVVGELFF | TGTGCCAGCAGCCTCCGGCAGGGGGTAGTCGGGGAGCTGTTTTTT | TRBV4-2 | TRBD1 | few | TRBJ2-2
CASSRYSGSDTQYF | TGTGCCAGCAGCAGGTATAGCGGGAGCGATACGCAGTATTTT | TRBV7-3 | TRBD2 | once | TRBJ2-3
CASTGQGAYGYTF | TGTGCCAGCACCGGACAGGGGGCGTATGGCTACACCTTC | TRBV2 | TRBD1 | - | TRBJ1-2
CSVGGRGEKLFF | TGCAGCGTTGGAGGCCGGGGGGAAAAACTGTTTTTT | TRBV29-1 | - | - | TRBJ1-4
CASSYSFPAGGEQYF | TGTGCCAGCAGTTACTCCTTCCCGGCGGGAGGCGAGCAGTACTTC | TRBV6-5 | TRBD2 | few | TRBJ2-7
CATTLTGNTGELFF | TGTGCCACCACCCTTACAGGGAACACCGGGGAGCTGTTTTTT | TRBV15 | - | few | TRBJ2-2
CASSPPSSAEAFF | TGTGCCAGCTCACCACCGAGTAGTGCTGAAGCTTTCTTT | TRBV18 | - | few | TRBJ1-1
CSSGVPQETQYF | TGCAGCTCCGGAGTCCCCCAAGAGACCCAGTACTTC | TRBV29-1 | - | - | TRBJ2-5
CSVEGTGTSNEKLFF | TGCAGCGTTGAAGGCACGGGGACATCTAATGAAAAACTGTTTTTT | TRBV29-1 | - | - | TRBJ1-4
CAIREGQGNYEQYF | TGTGCCATCAGGGAGGGACAGGGGAACTACGAGCAGTACTTC | TRBV10-3 | TRBD1 | - | TRBJ2-7
CASGLRGTDTQYF | TGTGCTAGTGGTTTGAGGGGAACAGATACGCAGTATTTT | TRBV12-5 | - | - | TRBJ2-3
CSAQGNLGQETQYF | TGCAGCGCCCAAGGGAATTTGGGGCAAGAGACCCAGTACTTC | TRBV29-1 | - | - | TRBJ2-5
CSVDGGSDTQYF | TGCAGCGTTGATGGGGGATCAGATACGCAGTATTTT | TRBV29-1 | - | - | TRBJ2-3
CASSLVSEATEAFF | TGTGCCAGCAGCTTAGTTTCCGAGGCCACTGAAGCTTTCTTT | TRBV7-2 | - | few | TRBJ1-1
CASSSRTALDAQYF | TGTGCCAGCAGCTCGAGGACAGCCCTTGATGCGCAGTATTTT | TRBV5-4 | - | few | TRBJ2-3
CAWGGQSHTQYF | TGTGCCTGGGGGGGACAGTCGCATACGCAGTATTTT | TRBV30 | TRBD1 | - | TRBJ2-3
CASSLDYEQYF | TGTGCCAGCAGCTTAGATTACGAGCAGTACTTC | TRBV7-2 | - | few | TRBJ2-7
CASSPDRALYNEQFF | TGTGCCAGCAGTCCGGACAGGGCTCTCTACAATGAGCAGTTCTTC | TRBV28 | TRBD1 | - | TRBJ2-1
CASSLGQDRAQHF | TGTGCCAGCAGCTTGGGCCAAGACCGGGCCCAGCATTTT | TRBV11-2 | - | - | TRBJ1-5
CSVGSGYGYTF | TGCAGCGTTGGATCGGGTTATGGCTACACCTTC | TRBV29-1 | - | - | TRBJ1-2
CASSPDRGNTEAFF | TGTGCCAGCAGCCCGGACAGGGGGAACACTGAAGCTTTCTTT | TRBV7-2 | TRBD1 | once | TRBJ1-1
CASSVLQGGYEQYF | TGTGCCAGCAGCGTACTACAGGGCGGCTACGAGCAGTACTTC | TRBV9 | - | - | TRBJ2-7
CASSPPVNQPQHF | TGTGCCAGCAGTCCCCCGGTGAATCAGCCCCAGCATTTT | TRBV28 | - | - | TRBJ1-5
CAAGTPAAVLTF | TGTGCCGCAGGGACTCCTGCAGCCGTCCTGACTTTC | TRBV19 | - | - | TRBJ2-6
CAIRPTGGHEQYF | TGTGCCATCAGACCGACAGGGGGCCACGAGCAGTACTTC | TRBV10-3 | TRBD1 | - | TRBJ2-7
CASSLNRGEETQYF | TGTGCTAGCAGCTTAAACCGCGGGGAAGAGACCCAGTACTTC | TRBV7-7 | - | - | TRBJ2-5
CASSHVTLLGNEQFF | TGCGCCAGCAGCCATGTCACGCTCCTGGGGAATGAGCAGTTCTTC | TRBV4-1 | - | once | TRBJ2-1
CASSLRWEKLFF | TGTGCCAGCAGCCTACGGTGGGAAAAACTGTTTTTT | TRBV14 | - | few | TRBJ1-4
CAWRARGITYNEQFF | TGTGCCTGGAGAGCTAGAGGGATTACCTACAATGAGCAGTTCTTC | TRBV30 | - | few | TRBJ2-1
CATSTYRTSTYEQYF | TGTGCCACCAGCACCTACCGGACATCTACCTACGAGCAGTACTTC | TRBV15 | - | - | TRBJ2-7